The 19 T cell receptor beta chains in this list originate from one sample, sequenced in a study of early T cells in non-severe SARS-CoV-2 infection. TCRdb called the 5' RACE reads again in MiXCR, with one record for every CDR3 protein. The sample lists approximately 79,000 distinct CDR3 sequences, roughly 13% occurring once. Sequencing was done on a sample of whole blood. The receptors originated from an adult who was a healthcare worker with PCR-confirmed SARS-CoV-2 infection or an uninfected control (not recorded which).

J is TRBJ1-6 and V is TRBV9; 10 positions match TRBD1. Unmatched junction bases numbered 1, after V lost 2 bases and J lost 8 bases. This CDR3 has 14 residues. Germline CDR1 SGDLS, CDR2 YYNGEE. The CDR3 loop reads CASSVDRGYSPLHF. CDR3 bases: TGTGCCAGCAGCGTGGACAGGGGGTATTCACCCCTCCACTTT. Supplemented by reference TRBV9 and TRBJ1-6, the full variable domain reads DSGVTQTPKHLITATGQRVTLRCSPRSGDLSVYWYQQSLDQGLQFLIQYYNGEERAKGNILERFSAQQFPDLHSELNLSSLELGDSALYFCASSVDRGYSPLHFGNGTRLTVT.

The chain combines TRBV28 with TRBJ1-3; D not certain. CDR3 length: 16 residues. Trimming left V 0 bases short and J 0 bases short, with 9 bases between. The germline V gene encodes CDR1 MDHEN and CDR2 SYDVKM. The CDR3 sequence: CASSLWGGSSGNTIYF. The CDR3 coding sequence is TGTGCCAGCAGTTTATGGGGCGGGAGCTCTGGAAACACCATATATTTT.

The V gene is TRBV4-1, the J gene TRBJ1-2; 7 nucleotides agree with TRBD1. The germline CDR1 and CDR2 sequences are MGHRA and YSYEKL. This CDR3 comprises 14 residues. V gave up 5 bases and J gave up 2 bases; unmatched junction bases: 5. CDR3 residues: CASSLDRQNYGYTF. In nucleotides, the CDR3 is TGCGCCAGCAGCTTGGACAGGCAAAACTATGGCTACACCTTC.

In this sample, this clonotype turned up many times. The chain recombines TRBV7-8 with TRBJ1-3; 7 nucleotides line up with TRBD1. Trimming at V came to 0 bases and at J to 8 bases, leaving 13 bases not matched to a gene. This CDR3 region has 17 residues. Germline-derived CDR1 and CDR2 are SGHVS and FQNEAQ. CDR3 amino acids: CASSLALTGPFRDTIYF. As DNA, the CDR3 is TGTGCCAGCAGCTTAGCCTTGACAGGGCCGTTCAGGGACACCATATATTTT.

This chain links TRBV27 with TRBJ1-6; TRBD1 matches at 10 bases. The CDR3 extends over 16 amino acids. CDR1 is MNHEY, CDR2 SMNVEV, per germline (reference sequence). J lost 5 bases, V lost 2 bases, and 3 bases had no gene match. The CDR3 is CASSLTGTGDNSPLHF. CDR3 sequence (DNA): TGTGCCAGCAGTTTAACCGGGACAGGGGATAATTCACCCCTCCACTTT.

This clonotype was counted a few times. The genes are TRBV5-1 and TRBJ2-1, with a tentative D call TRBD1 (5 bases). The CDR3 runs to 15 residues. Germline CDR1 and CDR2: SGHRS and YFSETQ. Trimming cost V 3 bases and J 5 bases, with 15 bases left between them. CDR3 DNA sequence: TGCGCCAGCAGCTCGGTAATACAGGTCAACAATGAGCAGTTCTTC. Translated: CASSSVIQVNNEQFF. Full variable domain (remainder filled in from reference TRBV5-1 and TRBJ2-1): KAGVTQTPRYLIKTRGQQVTLSCSPISGHRSVSWYQQTPGQGLQFLFEYFSETQRNKGNFPGRFSGRQFSNSRSEMNVSTLELGDSALYLCASSSVIQVNNEQFFGPGTRLTVL.

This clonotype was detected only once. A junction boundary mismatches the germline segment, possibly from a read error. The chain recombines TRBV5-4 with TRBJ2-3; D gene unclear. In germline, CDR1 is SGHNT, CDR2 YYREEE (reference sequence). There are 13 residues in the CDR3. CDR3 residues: CASRPQATDTRYF. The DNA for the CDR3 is TGTGCCAGCAGACCGCAGGCCACAGATACGCGGTATTTT.

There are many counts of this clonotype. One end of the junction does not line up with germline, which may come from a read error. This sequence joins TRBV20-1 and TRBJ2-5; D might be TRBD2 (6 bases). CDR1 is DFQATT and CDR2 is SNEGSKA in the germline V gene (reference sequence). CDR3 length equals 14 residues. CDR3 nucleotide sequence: TGCAGTGCTAGTAGTTTAGCGGTCCAAGTGACCCAGTACTTC. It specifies CSASSLAVQVTQYF.

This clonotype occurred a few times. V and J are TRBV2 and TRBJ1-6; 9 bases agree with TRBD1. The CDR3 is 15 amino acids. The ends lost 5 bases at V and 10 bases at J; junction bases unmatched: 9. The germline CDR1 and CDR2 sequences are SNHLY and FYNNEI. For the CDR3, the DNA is TGTGCCAGCAGTTCCAGGACAGGGGTTAGCTCACCCCTCCACTTT. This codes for CASSSRTGVSSPLHF.

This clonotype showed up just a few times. The CDR3 DNA is TGTGCCAGCAGCGACAGGTCTCTGAACGAGCAGTACTTC. Its translation is CASSDRSLNEQYF. V gene TRBV2 combines with J gene TRBJ2-7; D might be TRBD1 (6 bases). The V end lost 6 bases, the J end lost 5 bases, and 14 bases lay between the germline ends. The CDR3 spans 13 residues. Germline V gives CDR1 SNHLY, CDR2 FYNNEI.

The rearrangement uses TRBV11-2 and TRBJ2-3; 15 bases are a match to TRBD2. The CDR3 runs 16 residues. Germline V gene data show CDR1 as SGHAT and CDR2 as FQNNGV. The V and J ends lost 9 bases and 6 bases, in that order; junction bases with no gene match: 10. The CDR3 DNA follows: TGTGCCAGTAAACCGGGACTAGCGGGGGGTGCGGATACGCAGTATTTT. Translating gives CASKPGLAGGADTQYF.

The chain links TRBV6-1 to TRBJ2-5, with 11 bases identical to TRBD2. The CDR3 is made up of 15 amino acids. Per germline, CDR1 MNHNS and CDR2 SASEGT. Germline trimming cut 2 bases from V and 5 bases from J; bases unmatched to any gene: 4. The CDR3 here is CASSETSGSVETQYF. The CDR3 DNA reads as TGTGCCAGCAGTGAAACTAGCGGGAGTGTCGAGACCCAGTACTTC.

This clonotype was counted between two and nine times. The CDR3 loop is CSARVHGTEYNSPLHF. Here the CDR3 DNA reads TGCAGTGCTAGAGTCCACGGGACAGAATATAATTCACCCCTCCACTTT. The rearrangement joins TRBV20-1 to TRBJ1-6; TRBD1 matches at 7 bases. The trim removed 1 base at V and 4 bases at J, leaving 7 bases unmatched. Germline V gives CDR1 DFQATT, CDR2 SNEGSKA (reference sequence). This CDR3 comprises 16 residues.

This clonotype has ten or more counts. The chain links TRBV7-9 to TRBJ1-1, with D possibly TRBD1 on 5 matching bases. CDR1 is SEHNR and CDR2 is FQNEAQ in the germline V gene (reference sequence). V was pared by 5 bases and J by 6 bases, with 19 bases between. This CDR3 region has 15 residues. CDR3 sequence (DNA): TGTGCCAGCAGCCTCTCGTCGTCAGGGCTCTCTGAAGCTTTCTTT. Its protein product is CASSLSSSGLSEAFF.

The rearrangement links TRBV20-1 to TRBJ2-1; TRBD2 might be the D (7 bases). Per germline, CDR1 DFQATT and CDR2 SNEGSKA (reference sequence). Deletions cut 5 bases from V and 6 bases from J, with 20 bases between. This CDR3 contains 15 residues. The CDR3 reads CSAGGRAGEGNEQFF. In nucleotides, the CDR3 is TGCAGTGCTGGGGGCCGGGCAGGGGAGGGCAATGAGCAGTTCTTC.

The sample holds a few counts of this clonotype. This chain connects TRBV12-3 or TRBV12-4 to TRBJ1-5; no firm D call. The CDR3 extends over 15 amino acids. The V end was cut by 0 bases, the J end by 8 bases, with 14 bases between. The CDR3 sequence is CASSLAGPYGEPQHF. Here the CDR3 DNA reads TGTGCCAGCAGTTTAGCAGGACCCTACGGGGAGCCCCAGCATTTT.

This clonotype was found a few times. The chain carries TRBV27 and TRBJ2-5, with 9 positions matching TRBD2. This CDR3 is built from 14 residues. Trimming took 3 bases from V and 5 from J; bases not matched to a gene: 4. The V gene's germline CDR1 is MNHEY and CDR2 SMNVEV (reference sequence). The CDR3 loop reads CASSFAGGYETQYF. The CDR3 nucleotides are TGTGCCAGCAGTTTTGCGGGGGGGTATGAGACCCAGTACTTC.

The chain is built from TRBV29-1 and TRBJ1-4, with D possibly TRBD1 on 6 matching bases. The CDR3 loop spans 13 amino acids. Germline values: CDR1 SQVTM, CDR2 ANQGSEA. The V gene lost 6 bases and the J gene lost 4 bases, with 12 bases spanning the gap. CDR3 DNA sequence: TGCAGCGTAGGGGGGAGAAATAATGAAAAACTGTTTTTT. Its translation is CSVGGRNNEKLFF.

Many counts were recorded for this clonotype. The CDR3 region has the DNA TGTGCCAGCAGCTTAGTAGGCCCGGGACAGGGAATCTCCTACGAGCAGTACTTC. Its translation is CASSLVGPGQGISYEQYF. V gene TRBV7-6 combines with J gene TRBJ2-7; 9 bases agree with TRBD1. V shed 1 base, J shed 0 bases, and the junction held 10 bases outside the gene matches. This CDR3 has 18 amino acids. The V gene's germline CDR1 is SGHVS and CDR2 FNYEAQ. Looking up the rest from reference TRBV7-6 and TRBJ2-7 gives the full variable domain: GAGVSQSPRYKVTKRGQDVALRCDPISGHVSLYWYRQALGQGPEFLTYFNYEAQQDKSGLPNDRFSAERPEGSISTLTIQRTEQRDSAMYRCASSLVGPGQGISYEQYFGPGTRLTVT.